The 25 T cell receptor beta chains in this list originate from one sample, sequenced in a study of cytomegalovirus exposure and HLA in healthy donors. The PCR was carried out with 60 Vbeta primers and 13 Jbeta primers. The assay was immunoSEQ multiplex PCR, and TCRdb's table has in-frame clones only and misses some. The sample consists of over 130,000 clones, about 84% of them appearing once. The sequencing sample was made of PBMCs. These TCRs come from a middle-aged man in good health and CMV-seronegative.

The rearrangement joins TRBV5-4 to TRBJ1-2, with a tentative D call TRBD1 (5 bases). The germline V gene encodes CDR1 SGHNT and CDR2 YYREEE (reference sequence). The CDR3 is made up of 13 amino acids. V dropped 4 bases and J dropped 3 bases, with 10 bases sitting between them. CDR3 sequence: CASSRPGDYGYTF. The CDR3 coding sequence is TGTGCCAGCAGCCGCCCGGGGGACTATGGCTACACCTTC.

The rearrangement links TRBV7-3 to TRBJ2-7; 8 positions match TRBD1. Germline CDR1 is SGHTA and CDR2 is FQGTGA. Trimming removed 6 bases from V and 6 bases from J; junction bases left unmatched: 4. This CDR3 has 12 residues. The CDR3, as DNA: TGTGCCAGCAGGGACAGGGATAGCGAGCAGTACTTC. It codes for CASRDRDSEQYF.

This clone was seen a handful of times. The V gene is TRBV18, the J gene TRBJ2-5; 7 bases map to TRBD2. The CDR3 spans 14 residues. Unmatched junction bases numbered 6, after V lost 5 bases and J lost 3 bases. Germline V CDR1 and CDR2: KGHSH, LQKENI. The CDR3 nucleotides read TGTGCCAGCTCAAATCGGGGAGGGGAAGAGACCCAGTACTTC. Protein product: CASSNRGGEETQYF.

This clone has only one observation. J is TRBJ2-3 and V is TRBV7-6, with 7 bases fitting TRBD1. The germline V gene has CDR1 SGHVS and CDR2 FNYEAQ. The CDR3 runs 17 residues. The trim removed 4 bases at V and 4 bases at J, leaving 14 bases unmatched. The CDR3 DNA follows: TGTGCCAGCAGCTCCTACACTGGACAGGAAGGCGCAGATACGCAGTATTTT. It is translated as CASSSYTGQEGADTQYF. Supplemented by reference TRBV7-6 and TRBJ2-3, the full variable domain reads GAGVSQSPRYKVTKRGQDVALRCDPISGHVSLYWYRQALGQGPEFLTYFNYEAQQDKSGLPNDRFSAERPEGSISTLTIQRTEQRDSAMYRCASSSYTGQEGADTQYFGPGTRLTVL.

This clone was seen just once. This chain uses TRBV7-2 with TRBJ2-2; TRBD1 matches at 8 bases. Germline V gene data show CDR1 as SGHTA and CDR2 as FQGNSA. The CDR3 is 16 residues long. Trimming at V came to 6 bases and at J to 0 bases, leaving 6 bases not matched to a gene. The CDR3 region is CASRSRQGTNTGELFF. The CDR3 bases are TGTGCCAGCAGGAGCCGACAGGGGACGAACACCGGGGAGCTGTTTTTT.

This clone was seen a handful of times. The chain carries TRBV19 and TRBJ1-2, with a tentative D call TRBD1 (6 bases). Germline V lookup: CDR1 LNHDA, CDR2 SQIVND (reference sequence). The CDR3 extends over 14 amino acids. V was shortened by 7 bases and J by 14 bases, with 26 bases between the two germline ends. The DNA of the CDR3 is TGTGCCAGTAAGCTGCAAGGGACACCCGCTTTGATTACCTTC. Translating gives CASKLQGTPALITF.

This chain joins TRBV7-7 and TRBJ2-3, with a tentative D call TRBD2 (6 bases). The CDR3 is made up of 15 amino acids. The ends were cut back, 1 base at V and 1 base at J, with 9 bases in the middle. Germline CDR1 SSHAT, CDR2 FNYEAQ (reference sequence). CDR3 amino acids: CASSLDGGGTDTQYF. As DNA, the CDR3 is TGTGCCAGCAGCTTAGACGGCGGGGGCACAGATACGCAGTATTTT.

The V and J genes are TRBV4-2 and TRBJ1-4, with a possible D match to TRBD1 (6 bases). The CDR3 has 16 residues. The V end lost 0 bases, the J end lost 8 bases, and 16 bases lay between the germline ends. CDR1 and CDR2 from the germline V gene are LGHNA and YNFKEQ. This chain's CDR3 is CASSQDLRGGAEKLFF. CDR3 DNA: TGTGCCAGCAGCCAAGACCTGCGCGGGGGCGCGGAAAAACTGTTTTTT.

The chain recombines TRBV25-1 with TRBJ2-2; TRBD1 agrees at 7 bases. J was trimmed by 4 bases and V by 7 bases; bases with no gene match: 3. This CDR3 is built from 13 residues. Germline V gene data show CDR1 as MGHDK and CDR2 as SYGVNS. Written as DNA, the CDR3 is TGTGCCAGCAAAGGGGGCCTCACCGGGGAGCTGTTTTTT. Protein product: CASKGGLTGELFF.

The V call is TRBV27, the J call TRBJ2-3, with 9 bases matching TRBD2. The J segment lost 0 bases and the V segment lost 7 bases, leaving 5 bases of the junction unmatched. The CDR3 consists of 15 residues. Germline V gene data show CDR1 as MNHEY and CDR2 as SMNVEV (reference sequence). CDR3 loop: CASNGLATSTDTQYF. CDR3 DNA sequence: TGTGCCAGCAACGGACTAGCGACTAGCACAGATACGCAGTATTTT.

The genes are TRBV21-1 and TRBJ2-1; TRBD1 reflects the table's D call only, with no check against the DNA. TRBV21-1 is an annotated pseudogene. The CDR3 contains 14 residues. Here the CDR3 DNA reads TGTGCCAGCAGCACCCGTAGGGGTACAGGTGAGCAGTTCTTC. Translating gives CASSTRRGTGEQFF.

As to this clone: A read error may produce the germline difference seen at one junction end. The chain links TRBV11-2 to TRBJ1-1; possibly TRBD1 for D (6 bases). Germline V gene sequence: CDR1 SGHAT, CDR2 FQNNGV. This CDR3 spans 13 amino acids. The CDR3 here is CASSPEVDRTDLF. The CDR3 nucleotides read TGTGCCAGCAGCCCTGAAGTCGACAGGACGGACCTCTTT.

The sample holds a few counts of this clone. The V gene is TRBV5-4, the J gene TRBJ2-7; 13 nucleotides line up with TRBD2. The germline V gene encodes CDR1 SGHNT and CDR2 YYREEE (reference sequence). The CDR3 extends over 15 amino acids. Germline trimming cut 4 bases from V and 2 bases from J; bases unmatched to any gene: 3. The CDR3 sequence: CASSEGLAGAYEQYF. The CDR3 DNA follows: TGTGCCAGCAGCGAAGGACTAGCGGGGGCCTACGAGCAGTACTTC. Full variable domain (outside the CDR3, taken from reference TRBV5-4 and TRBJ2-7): ETGVTQSPTHLIKTRGQQVTLRCSSQSGHNTVSWYQQALGQGPQFIFQYYREEENGRGNFPPRFSGLQFPNYSSELNVNALELDDSALYLCASSEGLAGAYEQYFGPGTRLTVT.

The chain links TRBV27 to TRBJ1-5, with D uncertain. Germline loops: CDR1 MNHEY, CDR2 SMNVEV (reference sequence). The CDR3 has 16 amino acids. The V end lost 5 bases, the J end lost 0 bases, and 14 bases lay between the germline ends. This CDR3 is CASSPLSSSSNQPQHF. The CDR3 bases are TGTGCCAGCAGTCCCCTAAGTAGCAGTAGCAATCAGCCCCAGCATTTT.

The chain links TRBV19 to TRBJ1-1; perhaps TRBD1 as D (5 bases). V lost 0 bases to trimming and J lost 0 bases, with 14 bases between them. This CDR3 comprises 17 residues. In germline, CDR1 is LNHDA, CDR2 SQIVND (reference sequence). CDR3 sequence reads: CASSIEGRTLMNTEAFF. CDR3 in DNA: TGTGCCAGTAGTATAGAGGGGAGGACATTGATGAACACTGAAGCTTTCTTT.

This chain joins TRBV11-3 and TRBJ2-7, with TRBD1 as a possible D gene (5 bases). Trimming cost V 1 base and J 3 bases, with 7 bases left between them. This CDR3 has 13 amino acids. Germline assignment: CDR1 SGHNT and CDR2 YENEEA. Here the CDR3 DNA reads TGTGCCAGCAGCTTAGGACAGAACTACGAGCAGTACTTC. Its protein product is CASSLGQNYEQYF.

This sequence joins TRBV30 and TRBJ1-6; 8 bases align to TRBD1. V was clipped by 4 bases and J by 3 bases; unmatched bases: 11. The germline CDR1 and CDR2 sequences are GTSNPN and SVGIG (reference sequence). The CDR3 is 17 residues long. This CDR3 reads CAWIPRDRGHYNSPLHF. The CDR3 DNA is TGTGCCTGGATCCCGAGAGACAGGGGACACTATAATTCACCCCTCCACTTT.

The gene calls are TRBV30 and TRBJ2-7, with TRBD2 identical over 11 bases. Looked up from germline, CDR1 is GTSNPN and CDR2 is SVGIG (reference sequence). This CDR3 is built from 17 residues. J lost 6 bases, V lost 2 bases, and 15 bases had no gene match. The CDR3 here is CAWSRGAELAGDGEQYF. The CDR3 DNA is TGTGCCTGGAGTCGGGGGGCAGAACTAGCGGGAGACGGCGAGCAGTACTTC.

CDR3 DNA sequence: TGTGCCAGCAGCTCCTGGGACAGGGATGGCGAGCAGTACTTC. It yields the protein CASSSWDRDGEQYF. This chain links TRBV7-8 with TRBJ2-7, with 9 bases identical to TRBD1. Germline CDR1 reads SGHVS; CDR2 reads FQNEAQ. The CDR3 covers 14 residues. The V gene end was trimmed by 4 bases and the J gene end by 6 bases; junction bases not matched to a gene: 7.

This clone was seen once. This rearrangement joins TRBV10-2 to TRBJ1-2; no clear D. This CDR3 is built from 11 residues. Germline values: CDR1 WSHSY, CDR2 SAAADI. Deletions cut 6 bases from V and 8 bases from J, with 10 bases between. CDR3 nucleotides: TGCGCCAGCAGCCCGGGGTACGGCTACACCTTC. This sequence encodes CASSPGYGYTF.

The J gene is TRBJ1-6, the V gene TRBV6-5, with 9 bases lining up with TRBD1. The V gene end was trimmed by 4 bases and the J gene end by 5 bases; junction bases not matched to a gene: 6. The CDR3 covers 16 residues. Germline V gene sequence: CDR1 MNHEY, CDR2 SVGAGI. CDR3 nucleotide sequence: TGTGCCAGCAGTTCCCCGGGACAGGGAGATAATTCACCCCTCCACTTT. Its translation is CASSSPGQGDNSPLHF.

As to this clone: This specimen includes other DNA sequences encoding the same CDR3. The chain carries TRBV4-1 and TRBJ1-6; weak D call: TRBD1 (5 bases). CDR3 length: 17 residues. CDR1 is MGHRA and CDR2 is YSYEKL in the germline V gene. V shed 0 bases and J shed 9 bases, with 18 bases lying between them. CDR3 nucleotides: TGCGCCAGCAGCCAAGATTTTAATAGGGGCCGAGGTTCACCCCTCCACTTT. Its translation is CASSQDFNRGRGSPLHF.

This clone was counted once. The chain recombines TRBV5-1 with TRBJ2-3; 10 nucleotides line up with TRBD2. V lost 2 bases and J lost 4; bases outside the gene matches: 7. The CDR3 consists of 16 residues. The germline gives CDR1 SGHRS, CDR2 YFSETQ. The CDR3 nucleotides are TGCGCCAGCAGCTTTGAAGCGGGGGGGCTCTCAGATACGCAGTATTTT. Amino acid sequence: CASSFEAGGLSDTQYF.

This chain's CDR3 is CASSLEGGAEAFF. The CDR3 nucleotides are TGTGCCAGCAGCTTGGAAGGGGGCGCTGAAGCTTTCTTT. V gene TRBV5-6 combines with J gene TRBJ1-1, with 7 bases fitting TRBD1. V was pared by 0 bases and J by 6 bases, with 2 bases of the junction left unmatched. CDR1 and CDR2 (germline): SGHDT, YYEEEE. CDR3 length equals 13 residues.

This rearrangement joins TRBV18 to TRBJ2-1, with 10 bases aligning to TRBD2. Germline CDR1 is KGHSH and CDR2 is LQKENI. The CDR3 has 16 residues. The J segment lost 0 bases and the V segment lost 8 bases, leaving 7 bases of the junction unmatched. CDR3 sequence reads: CASLELAGASYNEQFF. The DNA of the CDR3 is TGTGCCAGCCTTGAGCTAGCGGGAGCCTCCTACAATGAGCAGTTCTTC.